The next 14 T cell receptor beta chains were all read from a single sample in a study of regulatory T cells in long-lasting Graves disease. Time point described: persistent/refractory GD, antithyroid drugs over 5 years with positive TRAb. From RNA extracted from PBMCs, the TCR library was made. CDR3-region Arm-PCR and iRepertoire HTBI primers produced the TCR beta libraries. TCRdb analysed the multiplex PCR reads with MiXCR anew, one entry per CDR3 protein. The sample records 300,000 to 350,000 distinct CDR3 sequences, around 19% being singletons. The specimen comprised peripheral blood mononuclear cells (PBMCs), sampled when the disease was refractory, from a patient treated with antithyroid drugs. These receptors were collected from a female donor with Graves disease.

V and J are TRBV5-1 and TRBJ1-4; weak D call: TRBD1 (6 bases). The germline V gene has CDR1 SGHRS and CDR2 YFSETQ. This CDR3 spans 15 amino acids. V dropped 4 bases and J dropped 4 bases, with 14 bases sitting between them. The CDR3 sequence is CASSAQGAHNEKLFF. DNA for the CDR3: TGCGCCAGCAGCGCACAGGGCGCCCATAATGAAAAACTGTTTTTT.

The CDR3 DNA follows: TGCGCCAGCGGCCCAGGGTCTATGAACACTGAAGCTTTCTTT. Protein product: CASGPGSMNTEAFF. The rearrangement links TRBV5-1 to TRBJ1-1; TRBD1 is a possible D gene (5 bases). The CDR3 extends over 14 amino acids. CDR1 is SGHRS and CDR2 is YFSETQ in the germline V gene. V was clipped by 7 bases and J by 0 bases, with 13 bases between them.

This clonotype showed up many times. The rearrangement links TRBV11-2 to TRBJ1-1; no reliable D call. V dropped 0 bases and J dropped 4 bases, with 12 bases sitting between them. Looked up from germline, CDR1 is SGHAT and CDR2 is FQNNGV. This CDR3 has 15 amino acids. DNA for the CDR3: TGTGCCAGCAGCTTAGAGAGGGCTGGTGGCACTGAAGCTTTCTTT. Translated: CASSLERAGGTEAFF.

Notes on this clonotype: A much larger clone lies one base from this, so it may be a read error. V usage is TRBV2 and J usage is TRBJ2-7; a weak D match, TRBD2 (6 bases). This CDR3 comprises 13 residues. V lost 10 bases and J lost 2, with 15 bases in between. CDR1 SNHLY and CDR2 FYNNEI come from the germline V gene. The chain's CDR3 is CATMTRSAYEQYF. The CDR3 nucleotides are TGTGCCACCATGACTAGGTCCGCCTACGAGCAGTACTTC.

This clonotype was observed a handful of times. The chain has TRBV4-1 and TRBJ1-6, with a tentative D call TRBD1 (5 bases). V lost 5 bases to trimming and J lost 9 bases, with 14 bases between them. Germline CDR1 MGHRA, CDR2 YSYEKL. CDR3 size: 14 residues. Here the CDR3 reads CASSTPGSGSPLHF. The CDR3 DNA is TGCGCCAGCAGCACCCCAGGGTCGGGTTCACCCCTCCACTTT.

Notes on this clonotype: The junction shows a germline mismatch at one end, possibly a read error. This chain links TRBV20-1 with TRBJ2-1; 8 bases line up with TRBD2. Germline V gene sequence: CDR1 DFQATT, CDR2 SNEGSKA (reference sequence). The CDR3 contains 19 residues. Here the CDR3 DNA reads TGCGGTGCTAGAGATGTGGGAGGACGCGGGAGGAGCTCCTACAATGAGCAGTTCTTC. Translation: CGARDVGGRGRSSYNEQFF.

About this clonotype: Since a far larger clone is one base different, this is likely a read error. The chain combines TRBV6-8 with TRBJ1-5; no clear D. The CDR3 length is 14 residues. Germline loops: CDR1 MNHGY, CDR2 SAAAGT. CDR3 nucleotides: TGTGCCAGCAGTTACTCGACTAGCAATCAGCTCCAGCATTTT. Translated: CASSYSTSNQLQHF.

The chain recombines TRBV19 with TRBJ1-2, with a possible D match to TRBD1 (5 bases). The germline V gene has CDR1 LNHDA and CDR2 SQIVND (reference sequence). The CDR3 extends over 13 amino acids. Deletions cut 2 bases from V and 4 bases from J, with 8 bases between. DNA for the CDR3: TGTGCCAGTAGTATATCTGGGGCCTATGGCTACACCTTC. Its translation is CASSISGAYGYTF.

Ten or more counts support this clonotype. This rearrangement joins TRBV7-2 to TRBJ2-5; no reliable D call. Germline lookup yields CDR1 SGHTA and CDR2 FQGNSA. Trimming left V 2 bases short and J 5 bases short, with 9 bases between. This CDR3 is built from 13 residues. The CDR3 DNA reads TGTGCCAGCAGCTTAACGGTCCGTGAGACCCAGTACTTC. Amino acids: CASSLTVRETQYF.

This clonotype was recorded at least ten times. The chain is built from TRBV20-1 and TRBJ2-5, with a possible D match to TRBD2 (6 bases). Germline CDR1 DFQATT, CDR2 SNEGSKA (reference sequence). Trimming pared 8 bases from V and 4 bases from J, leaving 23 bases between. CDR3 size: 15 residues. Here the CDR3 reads CSSPNPGEVSETQYF. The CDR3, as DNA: TGCAGTTCACCCAATCCCGGGGAGGTTTCAGAGACCCAGTACTTC.

As DNA, the CDR3 is TGTGCCAGCAGAAGCGGGACATCTGGAAACACCATATATTTT. Protein product: CASRSGTSGNTIYF. The genes are TRBV13 and TRBJ1-3; D is perhaps TRBD1 (6 bases). Per the germline V gene, CDR1 is PRHDT and CDR2 is FYEKMQ (reference sequence). The length of the CDR3 is 14 residues. With 6 bases removed from V and 1 base from J, the gap between germline ends came to 10 bases.

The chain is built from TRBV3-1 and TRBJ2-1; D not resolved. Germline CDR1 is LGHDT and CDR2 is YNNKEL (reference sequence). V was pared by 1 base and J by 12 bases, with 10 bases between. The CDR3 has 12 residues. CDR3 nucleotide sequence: TGTGCCAGCAGCCAAGGGACCCCGATGCAGTTCTTC. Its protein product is CASSQGTPMQFF.

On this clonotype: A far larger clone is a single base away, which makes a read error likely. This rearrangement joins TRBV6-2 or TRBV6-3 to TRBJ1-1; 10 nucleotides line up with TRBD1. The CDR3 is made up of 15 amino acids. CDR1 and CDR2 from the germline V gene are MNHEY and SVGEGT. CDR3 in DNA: TGTACCAGCAGACCCTTGACAGGGGGCGGCACTGAAGCTTTCTTT. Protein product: CTSRPLTGGGTEAFF.

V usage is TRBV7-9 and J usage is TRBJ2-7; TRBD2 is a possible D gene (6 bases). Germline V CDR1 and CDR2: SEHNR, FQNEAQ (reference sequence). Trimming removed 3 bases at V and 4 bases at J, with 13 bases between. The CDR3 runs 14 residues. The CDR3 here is CASSLEGKGYEQYF. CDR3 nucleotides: TGTGCCAGCAGCTTGGAGGGGAAAGGATACGAGCAGTACTTC. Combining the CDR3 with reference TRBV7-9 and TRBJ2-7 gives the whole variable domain DTGVSQNPRHKITKRGQNVTFRCDPISEHNRLYWYRQTLGQGPEFLTYFQNEAQLEKSRLLSDRFSAERPKGSFSTLEIQRTEQGDSAMYLCASSLEGKGYEQYFGPGTRLTVT.